This T cell receptor beta chain was retrieved from a study of blood T cell repertoires in COVID-19. Germline values: CDR1 MNHEY, CDR2 SVGAGI. The CDR3 is made up of 15 amino acids. V gave up 8 bases and J gave up 4 bases; unmatched junction bases: 10. Profiling relied on immunoSEQ multiplex PCR, and the TCRdb table lists in-frame clones only, not all of them. This sample yields roughly 150,000 clones, of which around 82% are seen a single time; approximately 5% belongs to the top ten. Sequenced input: peripheral blood. The TCR sequence derives from a woman aged 50 to 60 with acute or convalescent COVID-19. The chain recombines TRBV6-5 with TRBJ1-3; 8 nucleotides line up with TRBD1. CDR3 residues: CASPDREWGGNTIYF. The CDR3 nucleotides read TGTGCCAGCCCGGACAGGGAATGGGGCGGAAACACCATATATTTT.